The TCR beta chain under discussion was sequenced for a study of blood T cell repertoires in COVID-19. CDR1 and CDR2 from the germline V gene are MNHNS and SASEGT. Deletions cut 2 bases from V and 4 bases from J, with 14 bases between. The CDR3 spans 15 residues. The method was immunoSEQ multiplex PCR; TCRdb's version includes in-frame clones alone and lacks a portion of them. The sample contains around 200,000 clones, more than 75% of which appear only once. Sequenced: PBMCs or T cells enriched from blood (not recorded which). The TCR comes from a man aged 35 to 55 with acute COVID-19. The rearrangement joins TRBV6-1 to TRBJ2-5, with a tentative D call TRBD1 (5 bases). CDR3 DNA sequence: TGTGCCAGCAGTGAACATCCGGCAGGGTCAGAGACCCAGTACTTC. Translated: CASSEHPAGSETQYF.